This T cell receptor beta chain is drawn from a study of T cell responses to AZD1222 COVID-19 vaccine (dated by TCRdb to the early 2020s). Regarding the complete study: AZD1222 recipients with second doses at about 4 weeks or about 12 weeks were pooled, because spike-specific TCR depth and breadth did not differ between schedules. TCR sequencing covered 230 to 250 trial participants: roughly 200 given two doses of AZD1222 and approximately 26 given two doses of MenACWY control vaccine. Enrollment into the trials was organized by age into subgroups of 18-55, 56-69 and 70-plus years, and those subgroups contained about 150, 27 and 61 TCR-sequenced participants, respectively. The paper's findings and limits, for the study overall: The vaccine-associated CD4 TCRs covered the entire spike protein, and the dominant responses fell in regions 160-218 and 743-854. In the small 56-69-year group, the increase in depth fell short of significance, most likely because of low power. Participants were mostly white British, with more females than males. The authors suggested clonal diversity may have been underestimated. Conclusions about previously exposed vaccinees are limited because only a handful of AZD1222 recipients were SARS-CoV-2 seropositive at baseline. Spike-specific TCR breadth and depth rose significantly after two AZD1222 doses compared with day 0 and with MenACWY recipients. Reportedly, close to half of the unique spike-specific TCRs recognized epitopes lying outside the regions that are mutated in the B.1.351 and B.1.1.7 variants. Because no samples from the day 14 peak response were available, repertoires could be characterized only after the peak T cell response.

Comment on this clone: What antigen it recognizes has not been identified. No much larger clone is present one base from it, and per-base qualities are unavailable.

V loses 0 bases of germline sequence and J loses 7 bases, and the interval between the two ends is 14 bases. From the cysteine up to the phenylalanine, the CDR3 has a length of 16 residues. The CDR3 DNA has 48 bases and is translated from base 1. The germline V gene provides CDR1 SGHRS and CDR2 YFSETQ. The CDR3 regions of human TCRbeta chains were analyzed by immunosequencing. The paper's processing steps were these. TCRs in the repertoires were compared against a reference library of SARS-CoV-2-specific TCRs that had been generated with the MIRA antigen-specificity platform. Breadth meant the fraction of unique TCRs that were SARS-CoV-2-associated, whereas depth meant the fraction of total T cells that were SARS-CoV-2-associated. Using the MIRA data, every spike-specific TCR was mapped to the spike region that the TCR reacted to and assigned to either a CD4 or a CD8 class. Log10-transformed breadth and depth values were compared by one-way ANOVA with Sidak's multiple comparisons tests. In its TCRdb copy, this immuneACCESS table keeps in-frame sequences only and misses some clones. Where compared with another copy, unresolved V genes explain less than half of these, and the others have no known cause. D and trimming come from the DNA, and the V and J calls and clone size come from that table. The sample yields 150,000 or so clones; approximately 94% were counted once. In total, the top ten clones hold around 0.66% of the sample.

The time point label corresponds to: baseline before first vaccination. Vaccinee samples came from UK trials COV001 and COV002, including a single-blind randomized controlled phase 2/3 trial of AZD1222 (ChAdOx1 nCoV-19) in healthy adults. Trial participant PBMC samples were collected at day 0 and day 28 after the second dose for TCRbeta chain sequencing. The chain is assembled from TRBV5-1 and TRBJ1-6; too little of a D gene remains to name it. Here the sequenced sample was peripheral blood, taken on day 0 of AZD1222 vaccination. This clonotype was obtained from an adult in good health. For the CDR3, the sequence is CASSLAPTAGNSPLHF. In nucleotide form, the sequence is TGCGCCAGCAGCTTGGCCCCGACCGCGGGGAATTCACCCCTCCACTTT.